Ten or more counts support the clone carrying this T cell receptor (beta chain). Its antigen is not known. In TCRdb, the PCR reads were re-called with MiXCR into one record per CDR3 protein. The sample carries 600,000 to 650,000 distinct CDR3 sequences, less than 20% recorded once. Libraries used about 19,000 to 1,100,000 sorted naive CD8 T cells and 10%, 30% or 50% RNA input. Sorting recovered naive CD8 T cells on a CD8+CD4-CCR7+CD45RA+ profile. This specimen belongs to a study of molecular identifiers for immune sequencing clone quantification. Per the germline V gene, CDR1 is SGDLS and CDR2 is YYNGEE. The V end was cut by 5 bases, the J end by 4 bases, with 16 bases between. The CDR3 sequence is 14 residues long. Study-wide points: Identical TCR molecules sharing a barcode could underestimate highly expanded clone sizes. It was shown that clones above 20 RNA copies held over 99% of effector molecules, but under 1% in naive cells.

The source of this sequence is a human donor in good health. Some libraries in this study had Jurkat cell RNA spiked in. The chain uses TRBV9 and TRBJ2-7, with D perhaps TRBD2 (6 bases). The sample was naive CD8+ T cells from blood, with Jurkat cell RNA spiked in. This sample's subset: FACS-sorted CD8+CD4-CCR7+CD45RA+ naive T cells. DNA for the CDR3: TGTGCCAGCAGTGGGTCCTGGGAGGTTTACGAGCAGTACTTC. Its translation: CASSGSWEVYEQYF. The full variable domain, rest sourced from reference TRBV9 and TRBJ2-7, is DSGVTQTPKHLITATGQRVTLRCSPRSGDLSVYWYQQSLDQGLQFLIQYYNGEERAKGNILERFSAQQFPDLHSELNLSSLELGDSALYFCASSGSWEVYEQYFGPGTRLTVT.